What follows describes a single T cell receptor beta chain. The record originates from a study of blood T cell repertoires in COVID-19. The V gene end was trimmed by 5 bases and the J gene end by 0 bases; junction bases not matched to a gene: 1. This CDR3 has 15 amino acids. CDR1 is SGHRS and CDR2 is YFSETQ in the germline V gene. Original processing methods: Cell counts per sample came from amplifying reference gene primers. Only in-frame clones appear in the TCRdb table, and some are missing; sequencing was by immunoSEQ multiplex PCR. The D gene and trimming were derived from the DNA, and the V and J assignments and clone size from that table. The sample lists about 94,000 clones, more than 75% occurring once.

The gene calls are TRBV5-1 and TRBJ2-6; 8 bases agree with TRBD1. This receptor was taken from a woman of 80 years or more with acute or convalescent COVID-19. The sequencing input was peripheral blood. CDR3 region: CASSDRGSGANVLTF. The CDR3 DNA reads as TGCGCCAGCAGTGACAGGGGCTCTGGGGCCAACGTCCTGACTTTC.